Following are 27 T cell receptor beta chains from one sample sequenced in a study of blood T cell repertoires in COVID-19. Measured with immunoSEQ multiplex PCR; TCRdb has only the in-frame clones, and not every one. The data contain about 480,000 clones, 89% of them singletons. The sample comprised peripheral blood. All receptors derive from a man aged 18 to 29 with COVID-19, enrolled during active disease.

The chain uses TRBV3-1 (or the pseudogene TRBV3-2) and TRBJ2-7, with a possible D match to TRBD2 (6 bases). This CDR3 has 14 amino acids. Germline lookup yields CDR1 LGHDT and CDR2 YNNKEL (reference sequence). Trimming took 4 bases from V and 1 from J, leaving 11 bases between them. CDR3 residues: CASSPPGTSYEQYF. CDR3 sequence (DNA): TGTGCCAGCAGCCCCCCCGGGACTTCCTACGAGCAGTACTTC.

The genes are TRBV14 and TRBJ2-5, with TRBD1 as a possible D gene (6 bases). This CDR3 has 15 amino acids. The germline CDR1 and CDR2 sequences are SGHDN and FVKESK. The germline V and J ends were trimmed by 4 bases and 1 base, with 13 bases remaining between them. CDR3 DNA sequence: TGTGCCAGCAGCCTTCCCGGGACACTCCAAGAGACCCAGTACTTC. Protein sequence: CASSLPGTLQETQYF.

The chain is built from TRBV18 and TRBJ2-1, with 12 nucleotides matching TRBD2. This CDR3 region has 15 residues. After removal of 6 bases from V and 9 bases from J, the junction contained 9 bases not matched to a gene. Germline V gene data show CDR1 as KGHSH and CDR2 as LQKENI. The CDR3 sequence is CASSLASGREGEQFF. CDR3 DNA: TGTGCCAGCTCCCTCGCTAGCGGGAGGGAAGGTGAGCAGTTCTTC.

The rearrangement links TRBV25-1 to TRBJ2-3, with D possibly being TRBD2 (5 bases). The CDR3 contains 15 residues. CDR1 is MGHDK, CDR2 SYGVNS, per germline. Between the trimmed V and J ends, which lost 3 bases and 0 bases, there was a span of 10 bases. The CDR3 loop is CASSDGGSSTDTQYF. CDR3 DNA: TGTGCCAGCAGTGACGGCGGGTCTAGCACAGATACGCAGTATTTT. Drawing the rest from reference TRBV25-1 and TRBJ2-3, the complete variable domain is EADIYQTPRYLVIGTGKKITLECSQTMGHDKMYWYQQDPGMELHLIHYSYGVNSTEKGDLSSESTVSRIRTEHFPLTLESARPSHTSQYLCASSDGGSSTDTQYFGPGTRLTVL.

The chain combines TRBV5-4 with TRBJ2-1; D perhaps matches TRBD2 (7 bases). CDR1 SGHNT and CDR2 YYREEE come from the germline V gene (reference sequence). The CDR3 consists of 16 residues. Trimming shortened V by 0 bases and J by 4 bases, and 14 bases separated the two germline ends. The CDR3 sequence is CASSLGGRGRYNEQFF. DNA of the CDR3: TGTGCCAGCAGCTTGGGTGGGCGGGGGCGATACAATGAGCAGTTCTTC.

A single count supports this clone. The J gene is TRBJ2-1, the V gene TRBV11-3; 7 positions agree with TRBD2. The ends lost 4 bases at V and 6 bases at J; junction bases unmatched: 15. The germline gives CDR1 SGHNT, CDR2 YENEEA. This CDR3 spans 17 amino acids. The CDR3 loop is CASSSETWTRWSNEQFF. CDR3 bases: TGTGCCAGCAGCTCTGAAACCTGGACTAGATGGTCCAATGAGCAGTTCTTC.

CDR3 residues: CATSGGQGVNEQFF. CDR3 bases: TGTGCCACCAGTGGGGGACAGGGGGTCAATGAGCAGTTCTTC. V is TRBV24-1 and J is TRBJ2-1; 11 nucleotides agree with TRBD1. Germline assignment: CDR1 KGHDR and CDR2 SFDVKD. This CDR3 has 14 residues. With 5 bases clipped from V and 6 bases from J, the junction kept 2 bases outside the gene matches.

This clone was found a few times. The J gene is TRBJ1-2, the V gene TRBV5-6, with 8 nucleotides matching TRBD1. The CDR3 consists of 13 residues. Germline-derived CDR1 and CDR2 are SGHDT and YYEEEE. V was pared by 4 bases and J by 3 bases, with 2 bases of the junction left unmatched. CDR3 protein: CASSPDRDYGYTF. The CDR3 DNA follows: TGTGCCAGCAGCCCGGACAGGGACTATGGCTACACCTTC. Supplemented by reference TRBV5-6 and TRBJ1-2, the full variable domain reads DAGVTQSPTHLIKTRGQQVTLRCSPKSGHDTVSWYQQALGQGPQFIFQYYEEEERQRGNFPDRFSGHQFPNYSSELNVNALLLGDSALYLCASSPDRDYGYTFGSGTRLTVV.

The chain employs TRBV6-5 and TRBJ1-5, with D hard to call. The CDR3 contains 14 residues. Trimming took off 8 bases at V and 1 base at J, with 12 bases between the two ends. CDR1 is MNHEY, CDR2 SVGAGI, per germline. CDR3 bases: TGTGCCAGCGGGGAGCGATGGAGCAATCAGCCCCAGCATTTT. It translates to CASGERWSNQPQHF.

V gene TRBV7-2 combines with J gene TRBJ2-3; D remains unclear. Trimming took off 1 base at V and 3 bases at J, with 11 bases between the two ends. This CDR3 has 15 residues. CDR1 is SGHTA, CDR2 FQGNSA, per germline. In DNA form, the CDR3 reads TGTGCCAGCAGCTTAGTGGCGGAGAGGACAGATACGCAGTATTTT. As protein: CASSLVAERTDTQYF.

This clone was seen a single time. The J gene is TRBJ2-1, the V gene TRBV11-3, with TRBD2 matching over 8 bases. The CDR3 has 17 residues. The junction had 10 bases not matched to a gene; V was cut back by 1 base and J by 5 bases. The germline CDR1 and CDR2 sequences are SGHNT and YENEEA. The CDR3 nucleotides read TGTGCCAGCAGCTTAGTGGTCGGGGCGGGAGGTAACAATGAGCAGTTCTTC. Translating it yields CASSLVVGAGGNNEQFF.

The chain recombines TRBV6-7 with TRBJ2-5; D is perhaps TRBD1 (6 bases). TRBV6-7 has ORF status, its function being uncertain. This CDR3 is built from 14 residues. V shed 8 bases and J shed 2 bases, with 15 bases lying between them. The CDR3 loop is CASVFDRPQETQYF. In DNA form, the CDR3 reads TGTGCCAGCGTATTCGACAGGCCTCAAGAGACCCAGTACTTC.

This chain links TRBV9 with TRBJ2-1; D possibly corresponds to TRBD2 (7 bases). Germline V gene data show CDR1 as SGDLS and CDR2 as YYNGEE. The CDR3 is 15 amino acids. Trimming pared 2 bases from V and 6 bases from J, leaving 15 bases between. The CDR3 DNA sequence: TGTGCCAGCAGCGTGGGATTGAGGGGGGGCAATGAGCAGTTCTTC. This gives the protein CASSVGLRGGNEQFF.

The V gene is TRBV3-1 (or the pseudogene TRBV3-2), the J gene TRBJ2-3; 8 nucleotides match TRBD2. This CDR3 contains 15 residues. CDR1 and CDR2 (germline): LGHDT, YNNKEL (reference sequence). J gave up 0 bases and V 2 bases, and 1 base lay outside the gene matches. The CDR3, as DNA: TGTGCCAGCAGCCAACGACTAGCGAGCACAGATACGCAGTATTTT. Amino acid sequence: CASSQRLASTDTQYF.

CDR3 sequence: CASSLPQGYGYTF. The DNA of the CDR3 is TGTGCCAGCAGCTTACCCCAGGGGTATGGCTACACCTTC. V usage is TRBV7-9 and J usage is TRBJ1-2, with a tentative D call TRBD1 (6 bases). Germline V lookup: CDR1 SEHNR, CDR2 FQNEAQ (reference sequence). Trimming left V 2 bases short and J 5 bases short, with 9 bases between. This CDR3 region has 13 residues. The complete variable domain, with remaining parts taken from reference TRBV7-9 and TRBJ1-2, reads DTGVSQNPRHKITKRGQNVTFRCDPISEHNRLYWYRQTLGQGPEFLTYFQNEAQLEKSRLLSDRFSAERPKGSFSTLEIQRTEQGDSAMYLCASSLPQGYGYTFGSGTRLTVV.

The chain combines TRBV29-1 with TRBJ2-1; 12 bases match TRBD2. This CDR3 comprises 13 residues. Germline loops: CDR1 SQVTM, CDR2 ANQGSEA. J gave up 5 bases and V 5 bases, and 1 base lay outside the gene matches. CDR3 region: CSVRLAGDNEQFF. The CDR3 DNA reads TGCAGCGTTCGACTAGCGGGAGACAATGAGCAGTTCTTC.

This clone was seen repeatedly, ten times or more. The chain has TRBV11-3 and TRBJ2-5; maybe TRBD2 (6 bases). Germline loops: CDR1 SGHNT, CDR2 YENEEA. Trimming stripped 0 bases from V and 4 bases from J, with 12 bases between. The CDR3 covers 15 residues. The CDR3 sequence is CASSLDRGSGETQYF. CDR3 nucleotide sequence: TGTGCCAGCAGCTTAGATCGGGGGTCGGGAGAGACCCAGTACTTC.

The V gene is TRBV7-8, the J gene TRBJ1-6, with D perhaps TRBD1 (6 bases). Between the trimmed V and J ends, which lost 1 base and 7 bases, there was a span of 11 bases. This CDR3 has 15 amino acids. Germline CDR1 is SGHVS and CDR2 is FQNEAQ. Here the CDR3 reads CASSLVGTRNSPLHF. The CDR3 DNA reads as TGTGCCAGCAGCTTAGTAGGGACAAGGAATTCACCCCTCCACTTT. Combining the CDR3 with reference TRBV7-8 and TRBJ1-6 gives the whole variable domain GAGVSQSPRYKVAKRGQDVALRCDPISGHVSLFWYQQALGQGPEFLTYFQNEAQLDKSGLPSDRFFAERPEGSVSTLKIQRTQQEDSAVYLCASSLVGTRNSPLHFGNGTRLTVT.

The chain joins TRBV10-1 to TRBJ2-7; D is undetermined. This CDR3 has 15 amino acids. CDR1 and CDR2 (germline): WNHNN, SYGVQD (reference sequence). Trimming removed 2 bases from V and 0 bases from J, with 11 bases in between. CDR3 amino acids: CASSEISSTSYEQYF. The CDR3 DNA reads TGCGCCAGCAGTGAGATTAGCAGTACCTCCTACGAGCAGTACTTC.

This clone was picked up a small number of times. The rearrangement uses TRBV18 and TRBJ1-2; D not certain. Trimming removed 0 bases at V and 4 bases at J, with 12 bases between. The CDR3 loop spans 15 amino acids. The germline V gene has CDR1 KGHSH and CDR2 LQKENI. CDR3 DNA: TGTGCCAGCTCACCACCGGTCAGACTCCTCTATGGCTACACCTTC. This translates into CASSPPVRLLYGYTF.

The rearrangement uses TRBV19 and TRBJ2-5; weak D call: TRBD1 (6 bases). V lost 3 bases, J lost 2 bases, and 7 bases lay in between. Looked up from germline, CDR1 is LNHDA and CDR2 is SQIVND (reference sequence). This CDR3 is 13 amino acids long. This CDR3 reads CASSITGQETQYF. In DNA, the CDR3 is TGTGCCAGTAGTATTACAGGGCAAGAGACCCAGTACTTC. Based on the CDR3 plus reference TRBV19 and TRBJ2-5, the full variable domain is DGGITQSPKYLFRKEGQNVTLSCEQNLNHDAMYWYRQDPGQGLRLIYYSQIVNDFQKGDIAEGYSVSREKKESFPLTVTSAQKNPTAFYLCASSITGQETQYFGPGTRLLVL.

The chain is built from TRBV6-6 and TRBJ1-1, with 8 bases aligning to TRBD1. With V trimmed by 8 bases and J by 5 bases, 10 bases remained unmatched. In germline, CDR1 is MNHNY, CDR2 SVGAGI (reference sequence). The CDR3 is 14 residues long. The CDR3 DNA follows: TGTGCCAGCGGCGGACAGGGAGGGCGGACTGAAGCTTTCTTT. Encoded protein: CASGGQGGRTEAFF.

The rearrangement uses TRBV27 and TRBJ2-3; TRBD2 aligns across 11 bases. The ends lost 6 bases at V and 2 bases at J; junction bases unmatched: 1. Per the germline V gene, CDR1 is MNHEY and CDR2 is SMNVEV (reference sequence). The CDR3 covers 14 residues. Written as DNA, the CDR3 is TGTGCCAGCAGGGGACTAGCGGCCACAGATACGCAGTATTTT. Amino acids: CASRGLAATDTQYF.

The J gene is TRBJ2-7, the V gene TRBV18; TRBD2 agrees at 7 bases. CDR1 is KGHSH and CDR2 is LQKENI in the germline V gene. V lost 4 bases, J lost 3 bases, and 0 bases stayed unmatched. CDR3 length: 12 residues. In nucleotides, the CDR3 is TGTGCCAGCTCACGGGAGGGCTACGAGCAGTACTTC. This encodes CASSREGYEQYF.

The chain couples TRBV2 to TRBJ2-3, with TRBD2 identical over 8 bases. The CDR3 contains 14 residues. Germline V gene sequence: CDR1 SNHLY, CDR2 FYNNEI. Germline trimming cut 4 bases from V and 4 bases from J; bases unmatched to any gene: 4. CDR3 amino acids: CASSVSGVSDTQYF. CDR3 nucleotides: TGTGCCAGCAGTGTTAGCGGGGTTTCAGATACGCAGTATTTT.

The V call is TRBV7-8, the J call TRBJ2-3, with no clear D. V was trimmed by 8 bases and J by 0 bases, leaving 15 bases between them. Germline lookup yields CDR1 SGHVS and CDR2 FQNEAQ. This CDR3 has 15 residues. This CDR3 reads CASQQEPSSTDTQYF. CDR3 bases: TGTGCCAGCCAGCAGGAACCTTCTAGCACAGATACGCAGTATTTT.

The chain carries TRBV24-1 and TRBJ1-1; tentative D call: TRBD1 (6 bases). V shed 2 bases and J shed 6 bases, with 15 bases lying between them. There are 15 residues in the CDR3. Germline loops: CDR1 KGHDR, CDR2 SFDVKD. As DNA, the CDR3 is TGTGCCACCAGTGATTACGGGGGCGGGAGCGCTGAAGCTTTCTTT. It codes for CATSDYGGGSAEAFF.